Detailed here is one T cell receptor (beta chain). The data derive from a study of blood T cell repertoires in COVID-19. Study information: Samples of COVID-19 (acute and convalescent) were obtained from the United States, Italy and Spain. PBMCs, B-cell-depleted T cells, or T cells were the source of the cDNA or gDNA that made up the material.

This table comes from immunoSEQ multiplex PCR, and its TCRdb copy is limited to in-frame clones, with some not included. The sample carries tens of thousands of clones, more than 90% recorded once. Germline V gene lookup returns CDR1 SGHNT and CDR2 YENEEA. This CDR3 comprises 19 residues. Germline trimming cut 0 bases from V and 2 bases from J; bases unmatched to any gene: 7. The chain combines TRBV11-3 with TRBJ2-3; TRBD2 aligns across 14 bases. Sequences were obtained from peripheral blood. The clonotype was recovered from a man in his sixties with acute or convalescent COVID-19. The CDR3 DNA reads TGTGCCAGCAGCTTAGAGACTAGCGGGAGGGGAAGGACCACAGATACGCAGTATTTT. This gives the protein CASSLETSGRGRTTDTQYF. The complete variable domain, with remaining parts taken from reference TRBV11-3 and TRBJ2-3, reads EAGVVQSPRYKIIEKKQPVAFWCNPISGHNTLYWYLQNLGQGPELLIRYENEEAVDDSQLPKDRFSAERLKGVDSTLKIQPAELGDSAVYLCASSLETSGRGRTTDTQYFGPGTRLTVL.